Listed here are 27 T cell receptor beta chains from one sample, sequenced in a study of glioma-infiltrating T cells. Amplification of TCR alpha and beta CDR3 regions from RNA used iRepertoire nested multiplex PCR. One entry per CDR3 protein results from TCRdb running MiXCR on the multiplex PCR reads. Among around 130,000 distinct CDR3 sequences listed, 20% to 25% were seen once. Material for sequencing was glioma tissue, nonneoplastic brain tissue, or PBMCs (not recorded which). These receptors all come from a human donor with low-grade glioma or glioblastoma, undergoing nonglioma brain surgery, or in good health (not recorded which).

The chain joins TRBV28 to TRBJ2-4; no firm D call. This CDR3 is built from 12 residues. Trimming removed 10 bases from V and 0 bases from J, with 7 bases in between. Per the germline V gene, CDR1 is MDHEN and CDR2 is SYDVKM. The CDR3 loop reads CATGPAKNIQYF. The CDR3 DNA is TGTGCCACAGGACCAGCCAAAAACATTCAGTACTTC.

V usage is TRBV28 and J usage is TRBJ1-2; 10 bases align to TRBD1. Germline assignment: CDR1 MDHEN and CDR2 SYDVKM. CDR3 length: 15 amino acids. After removal of 3 bases from V and 3 bases from J, the junction contained 4 bases not matched to a gene. This chain's CDR3 is CASSFDRGLDYGYTF. CDR3 in DNA: TGTGCCAGCAGTTTCGACAGGGGGCTGGACTATGGCTACACCTTC.

The CDR3 loop is CVGTDARLAVQETQYF. The CDR3 coding sequence is TGTGTCGGAACCGACGCCCGGCTAGCAGTCCAAGAGACCCAGTACTTC. The genes are TRBV5-4 and TRBJ2-5; a possible D gene is TRBD2 (5 bases). The CDR3 contains 16 residues. Germline CDR1 SGHNT, CDR2 YYREEE (reference sequence).

This clonotype was seen at least ten times. One end of the junction does not line up with germline, which may come from a read error. The chain carries TRBV6-1 and TRBJ1-2, with 7 positions matching TRBD1. The CDR3 sequence is 14 residues long. The germline V gene has CDR1 MNHNS and CDR2 SASEGT. The CDR3 DNA reads TGTGCCAGCAGTCCGACAGGGTTTAACGATGGCTACACCTTC. Its protein is CASSPTGFNDGYTF.

This chain's CDR3 is CASSRGGYYGYTF. Here the CDR3 DNA reads TGTGCCAGCAGCCGGGGCGGGTACTATGGCTACACCTTC. The genes are TRBV7-9 and TRBJ1-2, with D possibly TRBD1 on 5 matching bases. The CDR3 is 13 residues long. The ends were cut back, 5 bases at V and 3 bases at J, with 10 bases in the middle. Germline lookup yields CDR1 SEHNR and CDR2 FQNEAQ (reference sequence).

The J gene is TRBJ2-5, the V gene TRBV6-1; D might be TRBD1 (6 bases). The length of the CDR3 is 14 residues. CDR1 MNHNS and CDR2 SASEGT come from the germline V gene. The V gene lost 4 bases and the J gene lost 1 base, with 10 bases spanning the gap. For the CDR3, the DNA is TGTGCCAGCAGTGCACAGGGCTCCCAAGAGACCCAGTACTTC. It specifies CASSAQGSQETQYF.

Ten or more counts support this clonotype. The J gene is TRBJ2-5, the V gene TRBV7-6, with D possibly matching TRBD2 (6 bases). There are 16 residues in the CDR3. CDR1 and CDR2 from the germline V gene are SGHVS and FNYEAQ. With 0 bases removed from V and 4 bases from J, the gap between germline ends came to 15 bases. CDR3 sequence: CASSLAGGLPLETQYF. The DNA for the CDR3 is TGTGCCAGCAGCTTAGCGGGGGGACTGCCTCTAGAGACCCAGTACTTC.

The chain links TRBV3-1 to TRBJ2-3, with D unclear. The V end lost 5 bases, the J end lost 4 bases, and 10 bases lay between the germline ends. The CDR3 is 13 residues long. Germline V gene sequence: CDR1 LGHDT, CDR2 YNNKEL (reference sequence). The CDR3 reads CASSCSWADTQYF. The CDR3 DNA reads TGTGCCAGCAGCTGCTCCTGGGCAGATACGCAGTATTTT.

In this sample, this clonotype turned up a few times. The chain is built from TRBV18 and TRBJ2-7; D is possibly TRBD1 (7 bases). The CDR3 is made up of 13 amino acids. Germline V gene lookup returns CDR1 KGHSH and CDR2 LQKENI. The V gene lost 6 bases and the J gene lost 0 bases, with 9 bases spanning the gap. The CDR3 DNA reads TGTGCCAGCTCGCAGGGGGGCTCCTACGAGCAGTACGTC. It specifies CASSQGGSYEQYV.

There are a few counts of this clonotype. V and J are TRBV7-9 and TRBJ2-3; 11 positions match TRBD2. V gave up 5 bases and J gave up 6 bases; unmatched junction bases: 10. Germline V lookup: CDR1 SEHNR, CDR2 FQNEAQ (reference sequence). The CDR3 length is 16 residues. The CDR3 is CASSQDMRLAGDTQYF. The CDR3 DNA sequence: TGTGCCAGCAGCCAAGATATGAGACTAGCGGGGGATACGCAGTATTTT.

The chain couples TRBV3-1 to TRBJ2-3; D might be TRBD1 or TRBD2, each matching 6 bases. V dropped 5 bases and J dropped 4 bases, with 19 bases sitting between them. The germline CDR1 and CDR2 sequences are LGHDT and YNNKEL (reference sequence). The CDR3 has 16 residues. CDR3 protein: CASSTRRRGEPDTQYF. The DNA of the CDR3 is TGTGCCAGCAGCACCCGGAGGAGGGGGGAACCAGATACGCAGTATTTT.

Ten or more counts support this clonotype. The V gene is TRBV27, the J gene TRBJ1-6; D perhaps matches TRBD1 (6 bases). Germline CDR1 is MNHEY and CDR2 is SMNVEV (reference sequence). V was clipped by 4 bases and J by 5 bases, with 15 bases between them. This CDR3 has 16 residues. The CDR3 DNA reads as TGTGCCAGCAGTTCTGGCAGGGGAGGGGATAATTCACCCCTCCACTTT. Its protein product is CASSSGRGGDNSPLHF.

This clonotype showed up many times. J is TRBJ2-1 and V is TRBV19; D call uncertain. The CDR3 sequence is 11 residues long. Germline V CDR1 and CDR2: LNHDA, SQIVND (reference sequence). V lost 9 bases to trimming and J lost 4 bases, with 7 bases between them. CDR3 loop: CASRAYNEQFF. DNA for the CDR3: TGTGCCAGCAGAGCGTACAATGAGCAGTTCTTC.

Concerning this clonotype: A read error may be the cause here, since a much bigger clone is one base away. The V gene is TRBV20-1, the J gene TRBJ1-5; 7 nucleotides agree with TRBD1. With 8 bases clipped from V and 7 bases from J, the junction kept 17 bases outside the gene matches. Looked up from germline, CDR1 is DFQATT and CDR2 is SNEGSKA (reference sequence). The CDR3 totals 15 residues. CDR3 sequence: CSTGTVGSKKQPQHF. The CDR3 DNA sequence: TGCAGTACCGGGACAGTGGGCTCGAAGAAGCAGCCCCAGCATTTT.

The chain recombines TRBV7-9 with TRBJ1-2, with D possibly matching TRBD1 (6 bases). Deletions cut 5 bases from V and 0 bases from J, with 10 bases between. Germline V gene data show CDR1 as SEHNR and CDR2 as FQNEAQ (reference sequence). The CDR3 sequence is 14 residues long. As DNA, the CDR3 is TGTGCCAGCAGCGCGGACAGAGCTAACTATGGCTACACCTTC. Amino acids: CASSADRANYGYTF.

This clonotype was counted a few times. V usage is TRBV20-1 and J usage is TRBJ2-1, with TRBD1 as a possible D gene (5 bases). The CDR3 is 15 amino acids. V shed 3 bases and J shed 5 bases, with 17 bases lying between them. Per germline, CDR1 DFQATT and CDR2 SNEGSKA (reference sequence). In DNA, the CDR3 is TGCAGTGCTAGGGGGCAGTCCCAGCTCCACAATGAGCAGTTCTTC. It translates to CSARGQSQLHNEQFF.

This clonotype was counted at least ten times. The chain has TRBV7-9 and TRBJ1-1; D ambiguous. Germline CDR1 and CDR2: SEHNR and FQNEAQ (reference sequence). Trimming pared 1 base from V and 0 bases from J, leaving 6 bases between. The CDR3 totals 14 residues. This chain's CDR3 is CASSLGQMNTEAFF. CDR3 nucleotide sequence: TGTGCCAGCAGCTTAGGTCAGATGAACACTGAAGCTTTCTTT.

This clonotype was detected a few times. V and J are TRBV6-4 and TRBJ1-6; 7 bases line up with TRBD1. The CDR3 contains 15 residues. The germline CDR1 and CDR2 sequences are MRHNA and SNTAGT. The junction had 5 bases not matched to a gene; V was cut back by 6 bases and J by 3 bases. CDR3 DNA: TGTGCCAGCAGGGGGGACAGCAACTATAATTCACCCCTCCACTTT. It yields the protein CASRGDSNYNSPLHF.

Of note for this clonotype: A much larger clone differs from this one at a single base, so this may be a read error. J is TRBJ2-3 and V is TRBV28; 8 nucleotides agree with TRBD1. CDR1 and CDR2 (germline): MDHEN, SYDVKM. The CDR3 runs 13 residues. With V trimmed by 9 bases and J by 6 bases, 8 bases remained unmatched. In DNA form, the CDR3 reads TGTGCCAGAAGTCTAAGACAGGGGGATACGCAGTATTTT. Its translation: CARSLRQGDTQYF.

V gene TRBV7-9 combines with J gene TRBJ1-4; D is uncertain. The germline gives CDR1 SEHNR, CDR2 FQNEAQ (reference sequence). The CDR3 is made up of 14 amino acids. Between the trimmed V and J ends, which lost 5 bases and 8 bases, there was a span of 15 bases. CDR3 nucleotide sequence: TGTGCCAGCAGCCCGCCGGTCGGCAGCGAAAAACTGTTTTTT. The encoded protein is CASSPPVGSEKLFF.

The chain links TRBV12-3 or TRBV12-4 to TRBJ2-3; TRBD2 aligns across 10 bases. The CDR3 covers 16 residues. J gave up 5 bases and V 3 bases, and 8 bases lay outside the gene matches. CDR3 nucleotide sequence: TGTGCCAGCAGTTTCCGAGCGGGGGGGCTGGGAGATACGCAGTATTTT. Translation gives CASSFRAGGLGDTQYF.

The rearrangement uses TRBV27 and TRBJ1-6, with D unresolved. From germline, CDR1 is MNHEY and CDR2 SMNVEV (reference sequence). The CDR3 is 15 amino acids. The V end lost 8 bases, the J end lost 9 bases, and 20 bases lay between the germline ends. The CDR3 DNA follows: TGTGCCAGCTCCCTGTGGGAGGGAAGGAGTTCACCCCTCCACTTT. It translates to CASSLWEGRSSPLHF.

V usage is TRBV20-1 and J usage is TRBJ1-2; D not resolved. The CDR3 sequence is 13 residues long. Germline-derived CDR1 and CDR2 are DFQATT and SNEGSKA (reference sequence). V lost 0 bases, J lost 2 bases, and 7 bases lay in between. The DNA for the CDR3 is TGCAGTGCTAGAGATATACAGAACTATGGCTACACCTTC. Protein product: CSARDIQNYGYTF.

This clonotype was observed a few times. The V and J genes are TRBV15 and TRBJ1-2; no reliable D call. The CDR3 consists of 14 residues. Germline V CDR1 and CDR2: LNHNV, YYDKDF (reference sequence). With 1 base removed from V and 9 bases from J, the gap between germline ends came to 15 bases. CDR3 nucleotides: TGTGCCACCAGCAGAGTAAAGAAAGACGATAGCTACACCTTC. As protein: CATSRVKKDDSYTF.

V gene TRBV2 combines with J gene TRBJ2-1; 9 bases are shared with TRBD2. CDR1 is SNHLY, CDR2 FYNNEI, per germline. Trimming at V came to 2 bases and at J to 8 bases, leaving 10 bases not matched to a gene. The CDR3 sequence is 16 residues long. The CDR3 region is CASSEWAGGAADEQFF. In DNA, the CDR3 is TGTGCCAGCAGTGAATGGGCGGGGGGGGCGGCGGATGAGCAGTTCTTC.

The chain is built from TRBV18 and TRBJ1-2; weak D call: TRBD1 (5 bases). The germline V gene encodes CDR1 KGHSH and CDR2 LQKENI. The CDR3 covers 16 residues. The V and J ends lost 3 bases and 3 bases respectively, with 17 bases between them. In nucleotides, the CDR3 is TGTGCCAGCTCACCGGGCAGCAAAGGGGTGGACTATGGCTACACCTTC. Protein: CASSPGSKGVDYGYTF.

This clonotype showed up just a few times. The V gene is TRBV2, the J gene TRBJ2-7; D ambiguous. Between the trimmed V and J ends, which lost 7 bases and 4 bases, there was a span of 14 bases. Germline V gene data show CDR1 as SNHLY and CDR2 as FYNNEI. CDR3 size: 13 residues. The CDR3 DNA is TGTGCCAGCATGTCCGCTGCGAATTACGAGCAGTACGTC. It is translated as CASMSAANYEQYV.